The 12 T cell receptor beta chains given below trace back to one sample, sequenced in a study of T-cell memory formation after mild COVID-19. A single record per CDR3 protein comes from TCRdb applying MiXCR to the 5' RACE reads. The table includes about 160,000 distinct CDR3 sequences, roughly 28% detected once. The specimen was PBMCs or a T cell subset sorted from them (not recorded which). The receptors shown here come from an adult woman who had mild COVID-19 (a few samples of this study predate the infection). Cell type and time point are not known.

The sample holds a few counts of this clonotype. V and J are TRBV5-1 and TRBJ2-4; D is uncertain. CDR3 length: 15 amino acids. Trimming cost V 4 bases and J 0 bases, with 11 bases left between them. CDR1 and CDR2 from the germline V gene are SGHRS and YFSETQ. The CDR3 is CASSAGWGAKNIQYF. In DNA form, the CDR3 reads TGCGCCAGCAGCGCTGGGTGGGGAGCCAAAAACATTCAGTACTTC.

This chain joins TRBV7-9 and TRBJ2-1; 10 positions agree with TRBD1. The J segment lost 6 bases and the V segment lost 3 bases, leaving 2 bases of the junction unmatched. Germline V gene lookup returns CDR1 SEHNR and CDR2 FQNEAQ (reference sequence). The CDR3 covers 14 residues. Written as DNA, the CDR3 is TGTGCCAGCAGCTTGGGGACAGGGGCCAATGAGCAGTTCTTC. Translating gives CASSLGTGANEQFF.

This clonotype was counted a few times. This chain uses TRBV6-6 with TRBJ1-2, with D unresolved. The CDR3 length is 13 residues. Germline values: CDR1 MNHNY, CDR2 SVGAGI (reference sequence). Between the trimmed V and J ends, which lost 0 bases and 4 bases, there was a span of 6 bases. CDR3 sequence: CASSYSSTYGYTF. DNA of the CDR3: TGTGCCAGCAGTTACTCCTCAACCTATGGCTACACCTTC.

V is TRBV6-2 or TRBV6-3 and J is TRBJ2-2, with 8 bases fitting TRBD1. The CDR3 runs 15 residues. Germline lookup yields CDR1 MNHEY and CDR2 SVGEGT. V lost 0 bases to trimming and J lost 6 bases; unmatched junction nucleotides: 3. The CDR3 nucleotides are TGTGCCAGCAGTTACTCGACACAGGGGGCCGGGGAGCTGTTTTTT. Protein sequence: CASSYSTQGAGELFF.

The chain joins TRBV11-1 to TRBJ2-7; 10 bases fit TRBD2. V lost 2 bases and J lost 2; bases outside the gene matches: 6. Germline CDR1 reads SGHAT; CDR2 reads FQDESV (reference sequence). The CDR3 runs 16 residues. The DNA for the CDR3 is TGTGCCAGCAGCTTAACGTCTACTAGCGGGGCCTACGAGCAGTACTTC. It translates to CASSLTSTSGAYEQYF.

CDR3 amino acids: CASSQAGTGYTF. The CDR3 nucleotides are TGTGCCAGCAGCCAGGCAGGGACTGGCTACACCTTC. The V call is TRBV3-1, the J call TRBJ1-2, with D perhaps matching TRBD1 (5 bases). The CDR3 loop spans 12 amino acids. Germline CDR1 reads LGHDT; CDR2 reads YNNKEL (reference sequence). Trimming removed 3 bases from V and 7 bases from J, with 9 bases in between. Full variable domain (outside the CDR3, taken from reference TRBV3-1 and TRBJ1-2): DTAVSQTPKYLVTQMGNDKSIKCEQNLGHDTMYWYKQDSKKFLKIMFSYNNKELIINETVPNRFSPKSPDKAHLNLHINSLELGDSAVYFCASSQAGTGYTFGSGTRLTVV.

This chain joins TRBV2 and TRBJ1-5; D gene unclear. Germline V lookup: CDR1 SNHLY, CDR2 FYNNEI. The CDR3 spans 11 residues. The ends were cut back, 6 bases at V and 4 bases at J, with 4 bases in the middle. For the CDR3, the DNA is TGTGCCAGCAGACTGAATCAGCCCCAGCATTTT. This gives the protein CASRLNQPQHF.

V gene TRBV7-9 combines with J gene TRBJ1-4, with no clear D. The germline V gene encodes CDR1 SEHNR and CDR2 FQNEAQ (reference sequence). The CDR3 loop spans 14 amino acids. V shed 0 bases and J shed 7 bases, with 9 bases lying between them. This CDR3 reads CASSLAGSSEKLFF. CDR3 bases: TGTGCCAGCAGCTTAGCGGGGTCGAGTGAAAAACTGTTTTTT.

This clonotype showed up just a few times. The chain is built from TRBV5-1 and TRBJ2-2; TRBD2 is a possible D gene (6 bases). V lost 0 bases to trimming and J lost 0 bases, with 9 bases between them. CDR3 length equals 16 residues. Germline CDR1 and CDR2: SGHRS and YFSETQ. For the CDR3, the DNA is TGCGCCAGCAGCTTGGGCCCTAGCGCGAACACCGGGGAGCTGTTTTTT. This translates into CASSLGPSANTGELFF.

The CDR3 sequence: CASGRLSEQYF. The CDR3, as DNA: TGTGCCAGCGGACGGCTCTCCGAGCAGTACTTC. The V and J genes are TRBV21-1 and TRBJ2-7. TRBV21-1 is assigned pseudogene status. CDR3 size: 11 residues.

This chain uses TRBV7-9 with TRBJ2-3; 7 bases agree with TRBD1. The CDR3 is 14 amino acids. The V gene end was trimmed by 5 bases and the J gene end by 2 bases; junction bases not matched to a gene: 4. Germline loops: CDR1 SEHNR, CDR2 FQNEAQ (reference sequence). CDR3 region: CASSRTGVTDTQYF. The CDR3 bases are TGTGCCAGCAGCAGAACAGGGGTCACAGATACGCAGTATTTT. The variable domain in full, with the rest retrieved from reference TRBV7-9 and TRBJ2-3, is DTGVSQNPRHKITKRGQNVTFRCDPISEHNRLYWYRQTLGQGPEFLTYFQNEAQLEKSRLLSDRFSAERPKGSFSTLEIQRTEQGDSAMYLCASSRTGVTDTQYFGPGTRLTVL.

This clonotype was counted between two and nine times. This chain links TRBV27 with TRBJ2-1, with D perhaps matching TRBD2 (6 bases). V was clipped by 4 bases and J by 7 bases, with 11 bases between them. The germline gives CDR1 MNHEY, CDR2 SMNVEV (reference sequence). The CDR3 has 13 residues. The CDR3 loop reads CASSSTSGNEQFF. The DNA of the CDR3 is TGTGCCAGCAGTTCCACGAGCGGGAATGAGCAGTTCTTC.